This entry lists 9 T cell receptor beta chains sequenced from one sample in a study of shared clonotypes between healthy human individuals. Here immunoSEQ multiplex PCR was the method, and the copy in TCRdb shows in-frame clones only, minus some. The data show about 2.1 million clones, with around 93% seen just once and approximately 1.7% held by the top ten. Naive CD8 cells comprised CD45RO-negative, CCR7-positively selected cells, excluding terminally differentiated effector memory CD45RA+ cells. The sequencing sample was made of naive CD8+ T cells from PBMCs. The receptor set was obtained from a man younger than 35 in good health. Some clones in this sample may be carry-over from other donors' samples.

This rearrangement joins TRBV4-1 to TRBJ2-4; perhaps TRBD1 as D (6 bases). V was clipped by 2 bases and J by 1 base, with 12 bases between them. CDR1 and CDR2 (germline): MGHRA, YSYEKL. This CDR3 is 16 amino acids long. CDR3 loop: CASSQTQGTAKNIQYF. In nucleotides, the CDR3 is TGCGCCAGCAGCCAAACACAGGGTACGGCCAAAAACATTCAGTACTTC.

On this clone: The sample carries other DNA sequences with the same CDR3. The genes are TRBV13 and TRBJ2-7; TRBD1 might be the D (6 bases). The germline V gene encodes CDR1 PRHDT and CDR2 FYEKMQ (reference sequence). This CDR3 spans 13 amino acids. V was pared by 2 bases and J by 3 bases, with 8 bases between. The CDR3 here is CASSLRGGYEQYF. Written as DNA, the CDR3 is TGTGCCAGCAGCTTACGAGGGGGCTACGAGCAGTACTTC.

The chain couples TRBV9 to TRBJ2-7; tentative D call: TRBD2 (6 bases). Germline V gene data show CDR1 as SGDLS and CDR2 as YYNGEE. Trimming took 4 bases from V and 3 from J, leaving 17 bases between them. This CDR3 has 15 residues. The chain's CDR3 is CASSHGGLRDYEQYF. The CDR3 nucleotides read TGTGCCAGCAGCCATGGGGGACTTAGAGACTACGAGCAGTACTTC.

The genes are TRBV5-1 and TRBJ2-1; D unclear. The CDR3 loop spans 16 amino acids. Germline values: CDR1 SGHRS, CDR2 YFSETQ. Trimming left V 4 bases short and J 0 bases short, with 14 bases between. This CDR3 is CASSPYVVSSYNEQFF. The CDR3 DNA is TGCGCCAGCAGCCCCTACGTAGTTAGCTCCTACAATGAGCAGTTCTTC.

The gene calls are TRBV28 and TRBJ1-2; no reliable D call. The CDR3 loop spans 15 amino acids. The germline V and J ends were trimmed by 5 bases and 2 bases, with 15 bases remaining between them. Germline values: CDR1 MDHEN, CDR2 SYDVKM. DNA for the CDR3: TGTGCCAGCAGTCTCCGGGGAGCCTTCAACTATGGCTACACCTTC. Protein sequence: CASSLRGAFNYGYTF.

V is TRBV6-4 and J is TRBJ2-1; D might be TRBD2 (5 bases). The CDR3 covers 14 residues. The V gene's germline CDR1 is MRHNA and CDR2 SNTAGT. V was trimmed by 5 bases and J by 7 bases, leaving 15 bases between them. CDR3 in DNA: TGTGCCAGCAGTTTCTCGCTAGCAGAGAATGAGCAGTTCTTC. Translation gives CASSFSLAENEQFF.

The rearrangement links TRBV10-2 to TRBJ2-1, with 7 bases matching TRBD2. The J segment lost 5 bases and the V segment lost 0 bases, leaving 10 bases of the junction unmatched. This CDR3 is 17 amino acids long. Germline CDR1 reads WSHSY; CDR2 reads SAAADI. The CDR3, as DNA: TGCGCCAGCAGTGAGTCGGGTCCACGGGGAGGGAACAATGAGCAGTTCTTC. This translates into CASSESGPRGGNNEQFF.

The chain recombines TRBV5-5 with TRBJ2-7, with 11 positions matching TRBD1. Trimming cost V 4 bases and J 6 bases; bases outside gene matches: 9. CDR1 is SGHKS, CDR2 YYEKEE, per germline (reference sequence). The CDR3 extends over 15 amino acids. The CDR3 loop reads CASSVAGTGGFEQYF. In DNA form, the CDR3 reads TGTGCCAGCAGCGTAGCCGGGACAGGGGGTTTCGAGCAGTACTTC.

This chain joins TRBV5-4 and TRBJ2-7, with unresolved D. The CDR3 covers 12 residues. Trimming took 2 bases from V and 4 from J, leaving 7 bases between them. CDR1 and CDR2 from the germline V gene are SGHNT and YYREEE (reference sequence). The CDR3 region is CASSFSSYEQYF. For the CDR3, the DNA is TGTGCCAGCAGCTTCTCTTCTTACGAGCAGTACTTC.